One sample yielded the 7 T cell receptor beta chains listed below, sequenced in a study of T cell responses to AZD1222 COVID-19 vaccine. Clones were read by immunoSEQ multiplex PCR, and TCRdb kept only the in-frame ones, dropping some. The sample has some 100,000 clones, 87% seen once. Here the sequenced sample was peripheral blood, taken on day 0 of AZD1222 vaccination. These TCRs come from an adult in good health.

The chain has TRBV27 and TRBJ1-5; 8 bases map to TRBD1. Germline trimming cut 6 bases from V and 6 bases from J; bases unmatched to any gene: 4. The CDR3 loop spans 13 amino acids. Looked up from germline, CDR1 is MNHEY and CDR2 is SMNVEV (reference sequence). The CDR3 nucleotides read TGTGCCAGCAGCTCAGGGGGCCGTCAGCCCCAGCATTTT. Encoded protein: CASSSGGRQPQHF.

V and J are TRBV28 and TRBJ1-3; no clear D gene. Trimming left V 8 bases short and J 0 bases short, with 14 bases between. Germline values: CDR1 MDHEN, CDR2 SYDVKM. CDR3 size: 15 residues. The CDR3 DNA is TGTGCCAGCTCTCTTAGGGAACTCTCTGGAAACACCATATATTTT. It yields the protein CASSLRELSGNTIYF.

This clone was recorded once. V usage is TRBV20-1 and J usage is TRBJ1-5, with 10 nucleotides matching TRBD1. The length of the CDR3 is 17 residues. Germline V gene lookup returns CDR1 DFQATT and CDR2 SNEGSKA (reference sequence). The V and J ends lost 3 bases and 2 bases, in that order; junction bases with no gene match: 10. The DNA of the CDR3 is TGCAGTGCTAGTAATGCCGGACAGGGGGTTGGCAATCAGCCCCAGCATTTT. This codes for CSASNAGQGVGNQPQHF.

This chain joins TRBV7-3 and TRBJ2-3; D ambiguous. Trimming pared 1 base from V and 1 base from J, leaving 0 bases between. Germline CDR1 SGHTA, CDR2 FQGTGA. The CDR3 consists of 12 residues. For the CDR3, the DNA is TGTGCCAGCAGCTTAAGCACAGATACGCAGTATTTT. Translated, it gives CASSLSTDTQYF.

The chain joins TRBV14 to TRBJ2-7, with a weak D call TRBD2 (5 bases). CDR3 length: 15 amino acids. Germline V gene data show CDR1 as SGHDN and CDR2 as FVKESK. V gave up 1 base and J gave up 2 bases, with 12 bases separating them. The CDR3 DNA reads as TGTGCCAGCAGCCAAGGACTATCCCCCACCTACGAGCAGTACTTC. It specifies CASSQGLSPTYEQYF.

The chain is built from TRBV7-2 and TRBJ2-1; weak D call: TRBD1 (5 bases). This CDR3 spans 14 amino acids. Looked up from germline, CDR1 is SGHTA and CDR2 is FQGNSA. Trimming took off 2 bases at V and 4 bases at J, with 9 bases between the two ends. CDR3 loop: CASSLLRQYNEQFF. The CDR3, as DNA: TGTGCCAGCAGCTTATTAAGACAGTACAATGAGCAGTTCTTC. Based on the CDR3 plus reference TRBV7-2 and TRBJ2-1, the full variable domain is GAGVSQSPSNKVTEKGKDVELRCDPISGHTALYWYRQSLGQGLEFLIYFQGNSAPDKSGLPSDRFSAERTGGSVSTLTIQRTQQEDSAVYLCASSLLRQYNEQFFGPGTRLTVL.

The chain couples TRBV28 to TRBJ1-1; tentative D call: TRBD1 (5 bases). This CDR3 region has 12 residues. The germline gives CDR1 MDHEN, CDR2 SYDVKM. V gave up 6 bases and J gave up 5 bases, with 10 bases separating them. In DNA, the CDR3 is TGTGCCAGCAGACAGGTTCGGACTGAAGCTTTCTTT. Translated, it gives CASRQVRTEAFF.